This TCR beta chain emerged from a study of CD8 T cells in ankylosing spondylitis. The V gene's germline CDR1 is SQVTM and CDR2 ANQGSEA. The CDR3 consists of 16 residues. The V gene end was trimmed by 6 bases and the J gene end by 4 bases; junction bases not matched to a gene: 16. TCRdb processed the 5' RACE reads anew with MiXCR; each CDR3 protein has one entry. Of some 240,000 distinct CDR3 sequences detected, 8% to 9.5% appear once; the ten largest clones hold 6.5% to 7%. Many counts were recorded for this clonotype. The sample taken for sequencing was blood, either unsorted or a sorted T cell fraction (not recorded which). This sequence was found in a male donor with ankylosing spondylitis or in good health (not recorded which). The genes are TRBV29-1 and TRBJ2-5, with 8 bases lining up with TRBD2. As DNA, the CDR3 is TGCAGCGTAAGCAGCGGTCCCGGGACTAGAGGAGAGACCCAGTACTTC. Its translation is CSVSSGPGTRGETQYF. The full variable domain, completed using reference TRBV29-1 and TRBJ2-5, is SAVISQKPSRDICQRGTSLTIQCQVDSQVTMMFWYRQQPGQSLTLIATANQGSEATYESGFVIDKFPISRPNLTFSTLTVSNMSPEDSSIYLCSVSSGPGTRGETQYFGPGTRLLVL.